One and the same sample provided the 6 T cell receptor beta chains below, sequenced in a study of blood T cell repertoires in COVID-19. Clones were sequenced by immunoSEQ multiplex PCR, and TCRdb holds only the in-frame ones, with some missing. This sample has 90,000 to 100,000 clones, with approximately 86% found just once. Sample: peripheral blood. These receptor sequences come from an elderly man with acute or convalescent COVID-19.

The chain recombines TRBV7-8 with TRBJ2-7; 8 positions agree with TRBD2. The CDR3 spans 14 residues. V lost 4 bases and J lost 2; bases outside the gene matches: 4. Germline-derived CDR1 and CDR2 are SGHVS and FQNEAQ. CDR3 amino acids: CASSSAGAPYEQYF. As DNA, the CDR3 is TGTGCCAGCAGCTCAGCGGGGGCTCCCTACGAGCAGTACTTC.

The V and J genes are TRBV7-2 and TRBJ2-1, with TRBD2 identical over 13 bases. Germline CDR1 is SGHTA and CDR2 is FQGNSA. V was pared by 3 bases and J by 5 bases, with 7 bases of the junction left unmatched. The CDR3 runs to 17 residues. CDR3 in DNA: TGTGCCAGCAGCTTGGGACTAGCGGGGCGTCGGGACAATGAGCAGTTCTTC. It is translated as CASSLGLAGRRDNEQFF.

The chain couples TRBV6-5 to TRBJ1-6; tentatively, D is TRBD1 (5 bases). Germline lookup yields CDR1 MNHEY and CDR2 SVGAGI. This CDR3 is 14 amino acids long. V lost 5 bases and J lost 6, with 11 bases in between. The CDR3 DNA sequence: TGTGCCAGCAGTCTCAGGGCGGCTAATTCACCCCTCCACTTT. It encodes CASSLRAANSPLHF.

This chain connects TRBV28 to TRBJ1-5, with D uncertain. Germline V gene data show CDR1 as MDHEN and CDR2 as SYDVKM. The V end lost 5 bases, the J end lost 0 bases, and 11 bases lay between the germline ends. The CDR3 runs to 15 residues. The CDR3 here is CASSRGEYSNQPQHF. DNA for the CDR3: TGTGCCAGCAGTCGGGGAGAATATAGCAATCAGCCCCAGCATTTT. The full variable domain, with the rest looked up from reference TRBV28 and TRBJ1-5, is DVKVTQSSRYLVKRTGEKVFLECVQDMDHENMFWYRQDPGLGLRLIYFSYDVKMKEKGDIPEGYSVSREKKERFSLILESASTNQTSMYLCASSRGEYSNQPQHFGDGTRLSIL.

The chain links TRBV7-9 to TRBJ1-3; D gene ambiguous. This CDR3 is built from 14 residues. Germline V gives CDR1 SEHNR, CDR2 FQNEAQ (reference sequence). The germline V and J ends were trimmed by 4 bases and 3 bases, with 10 bases remaining between them. The CDR3 coding sequence is TGTGCCAGCAGCTGGGCTCGGGGTGGAAACACCATATATTTT. This codes for CASSWARGGNTIYF.

The chain carries TRBV6-5 and TRBJ1-5, with 10 bases that match TRBD1. CDR3 length: 14 amino acids. Germline lookup yields CDR1 MNHEY and CDR2 SVGAGI. V was clipped by 5 bases and J by 6 bases; unmatched bases: 4. The DNA of the CDR3 is TGTGCCAGCAGTACGGACAGGGGGGGTCAGCCCCAGCATTTT. It yields the protein CASSTDRGGQPQHF.